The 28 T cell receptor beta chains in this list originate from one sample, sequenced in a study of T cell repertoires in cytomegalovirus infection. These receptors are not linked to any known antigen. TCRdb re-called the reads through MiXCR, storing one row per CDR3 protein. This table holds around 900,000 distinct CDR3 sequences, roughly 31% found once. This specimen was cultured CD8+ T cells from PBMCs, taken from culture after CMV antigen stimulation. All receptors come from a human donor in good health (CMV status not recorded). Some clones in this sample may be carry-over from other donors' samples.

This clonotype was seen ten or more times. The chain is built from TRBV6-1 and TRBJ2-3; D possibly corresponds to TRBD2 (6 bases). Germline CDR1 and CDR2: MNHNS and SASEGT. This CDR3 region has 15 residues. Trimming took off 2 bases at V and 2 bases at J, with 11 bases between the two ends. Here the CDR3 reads CASSELGGDTDTQYF. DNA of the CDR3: TGTGCCAGCAGTGAATTGGGGGGAGACACAGATACGCAGTATTTT.

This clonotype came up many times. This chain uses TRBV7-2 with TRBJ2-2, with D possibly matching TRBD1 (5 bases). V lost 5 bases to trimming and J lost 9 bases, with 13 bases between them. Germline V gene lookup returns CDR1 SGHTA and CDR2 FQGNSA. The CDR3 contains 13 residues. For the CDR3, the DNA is TGTGCCAGCAGCGCTCAGGGTTCCCGGGAGCTGTTTTTT. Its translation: CASSAQGSRELFF. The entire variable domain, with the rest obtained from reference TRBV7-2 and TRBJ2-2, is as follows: GAGVSQSPSNKVTEKGKDVELRCDPISGHTALYWYRQSLGQGLEFLIYFQGNSAPDKSGLPSDRFSAERTGGSVSTLTIQRTQQEDSAVYLCASSAQGSRELFFGEGSRLTVL.

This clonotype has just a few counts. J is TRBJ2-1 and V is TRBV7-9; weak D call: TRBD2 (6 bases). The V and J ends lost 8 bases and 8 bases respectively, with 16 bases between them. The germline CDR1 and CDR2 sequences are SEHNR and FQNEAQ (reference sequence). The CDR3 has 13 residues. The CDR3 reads CASWDWVRDEQFF. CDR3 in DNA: TGTGCCAGCTGGGACTGGGTTAGGGATGAGCAGTTCTTC.

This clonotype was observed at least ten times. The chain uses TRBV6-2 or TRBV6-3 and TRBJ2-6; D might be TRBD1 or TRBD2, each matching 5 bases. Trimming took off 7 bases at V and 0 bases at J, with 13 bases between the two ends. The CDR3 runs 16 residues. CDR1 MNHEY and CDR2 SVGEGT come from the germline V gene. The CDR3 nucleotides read TGTGCCAGCACACTGGGACGTTTCTCTGGGGCCAACGTCCTGACTTTC. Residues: CASTLGRFSGANVLTF.

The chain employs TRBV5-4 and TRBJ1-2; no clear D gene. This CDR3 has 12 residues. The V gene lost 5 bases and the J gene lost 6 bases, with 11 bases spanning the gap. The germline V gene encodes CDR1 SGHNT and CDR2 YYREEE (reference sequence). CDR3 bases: TGTGCCAGCAGATCGAGTAGAAATGGCTACACCTTC. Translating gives CASRSSRNGYTF.

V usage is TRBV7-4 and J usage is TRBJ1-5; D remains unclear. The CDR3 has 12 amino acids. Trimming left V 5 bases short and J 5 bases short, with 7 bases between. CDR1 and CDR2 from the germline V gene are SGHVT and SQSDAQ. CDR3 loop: CASSRLDQPQHF. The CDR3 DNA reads TGTGCCAGCAGCCGTTTAGATCAGCCCCAGCATTTT.

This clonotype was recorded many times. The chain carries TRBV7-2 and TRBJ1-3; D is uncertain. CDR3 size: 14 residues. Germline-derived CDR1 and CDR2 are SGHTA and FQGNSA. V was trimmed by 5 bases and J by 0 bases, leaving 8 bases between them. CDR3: CASSRRGSGNTIYF. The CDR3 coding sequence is TGTGCCAGCAGCCGACGGGGCTCTGGAAACACCATATATTTT.

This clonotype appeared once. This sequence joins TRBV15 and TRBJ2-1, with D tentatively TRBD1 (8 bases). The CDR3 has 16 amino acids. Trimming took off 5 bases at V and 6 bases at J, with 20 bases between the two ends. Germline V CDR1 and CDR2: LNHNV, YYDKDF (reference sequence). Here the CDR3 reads CATSSPAGTGLNEQFF. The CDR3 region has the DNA TGTGCCACCAGCTCGCCAGCGGGGACAGGCCTCAATGAGCAGTTCTTC.

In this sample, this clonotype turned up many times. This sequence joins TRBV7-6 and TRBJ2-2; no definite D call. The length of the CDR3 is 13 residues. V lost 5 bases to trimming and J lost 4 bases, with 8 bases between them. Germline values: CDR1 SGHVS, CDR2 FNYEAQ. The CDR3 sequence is CASSVDITGELFF. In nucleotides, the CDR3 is TGTGCCAGCAGCGTCGACATCACCGGGGAGCTGTTTTTT.

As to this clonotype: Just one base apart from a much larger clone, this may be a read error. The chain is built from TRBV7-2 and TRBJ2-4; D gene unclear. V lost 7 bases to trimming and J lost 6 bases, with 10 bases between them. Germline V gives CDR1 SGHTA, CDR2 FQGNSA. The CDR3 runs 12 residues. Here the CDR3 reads CASTPLGNIQYF. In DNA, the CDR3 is TGTGCCAGCACCCCCCTCGGAAACATTCAGTACTTC.

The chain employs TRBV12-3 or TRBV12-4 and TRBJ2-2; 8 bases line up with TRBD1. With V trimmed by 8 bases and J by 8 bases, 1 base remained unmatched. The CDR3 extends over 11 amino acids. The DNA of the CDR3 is TGTGCCAGCGACAGGGGTGGGGAGCTGTTTTTT. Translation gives CASDRGGELFF.

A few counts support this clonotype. The CDR3 nucleotides are TGCGCCAGCAGCCAAGGTTCGGGGGGGAACACTGAAGCTTTCTTT. It translates to CASSQGSGGNTEAFF. The chain has TRBV4-3 and TRBJ1-1, with D possibly matching TRBD1 (5 bases). Germline V lookup: CDR1 LGHNA, CDR2 YSLEER. V was pared by 1 base and J by 1 base, with 10 bases between. This CDR3 region has 15 residues.

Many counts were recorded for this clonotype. DNA of the CDR3: TGTGCCAGCAGCTCCGGGACAGGAGTCCCCTATAGCAATCAGCCCCAGCATTTT. Encoded protein: CASSSGTGVPYSNQPQHF. The J gene is TRBJ1-5, the V gene TRBV7-6; 8 bases map to TRBD1. The CDR3 extends over 18 amino acids. V lost 4 bases to trimming and J lost 0 bases; unmatched junction nucleotides: 11. Germline CDR1 is SGHVS and CDR2 is FNYEAQ. The complete variable domain, with remaining parts taken from reference TRBV7-6 and TRBJ1-5, reads GAGVSQSPRYKVTKRGQDVALRCDPISGHVSLYWYRQALGQGPEFLTYFNYEAQQDKSGLPNDRFSAERPEGSISTLTIQRTEQRDSAMYRCASSSGTGVPYSNQPQHFGDGTRLSIL.

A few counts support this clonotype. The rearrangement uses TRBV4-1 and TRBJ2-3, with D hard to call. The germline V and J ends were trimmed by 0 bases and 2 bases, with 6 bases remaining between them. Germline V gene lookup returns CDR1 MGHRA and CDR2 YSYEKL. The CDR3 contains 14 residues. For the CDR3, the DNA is TGCGCCAGCAGCCAAGAACAGATCACAGATACGCAGTATTTT. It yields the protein CASSQEQITDTQYF.

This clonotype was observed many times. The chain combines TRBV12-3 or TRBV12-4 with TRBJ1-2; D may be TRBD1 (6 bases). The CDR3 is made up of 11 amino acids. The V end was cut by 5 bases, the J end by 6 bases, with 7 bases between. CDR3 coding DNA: TGTGCCAGCAGTGGGGGCAATGGCTACACCTTC. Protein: CASSGGNGYTF.

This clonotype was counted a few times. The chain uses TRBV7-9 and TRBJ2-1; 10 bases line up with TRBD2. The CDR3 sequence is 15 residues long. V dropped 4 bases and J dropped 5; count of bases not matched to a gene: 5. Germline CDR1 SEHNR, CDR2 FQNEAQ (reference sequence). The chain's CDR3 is CASSSSGGGNNEQFF. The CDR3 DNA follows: TGTGCCAGCAGCTCCAGCGGGGGGGGAAACAATGAGCAGTTCTTC.

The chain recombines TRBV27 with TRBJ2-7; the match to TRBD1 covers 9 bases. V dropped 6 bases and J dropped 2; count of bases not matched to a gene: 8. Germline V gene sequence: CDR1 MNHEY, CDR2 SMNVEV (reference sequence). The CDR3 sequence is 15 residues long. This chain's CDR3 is CASRVDRGLAYEQYF. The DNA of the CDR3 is TGTGCCAGCAGGGTGGACAGGGGCCTCGCCTACGAGCAGTACTTC.

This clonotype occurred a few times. The CDR3 DNA is TGCGCCAGCAGCCAAGACGCCACCTCCTTGAGGTTGGTTGGCTACACCTTC. Translating gives CASSQDATSLRLVGYTF. V is TRBV4-3 and J is TRBJ1-2; D is unresolved. The CDR3 loop spans 17 amino acids. V was shortened by 0 bases and J by 7 bases, with 21 bases between the two germline ends. The germline CDR1 and CDR2 sequences are LGHNA and YSLEER.

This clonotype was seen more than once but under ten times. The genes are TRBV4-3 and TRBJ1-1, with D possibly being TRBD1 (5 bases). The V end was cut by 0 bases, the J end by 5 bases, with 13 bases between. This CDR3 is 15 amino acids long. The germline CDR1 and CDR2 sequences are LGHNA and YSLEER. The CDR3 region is CASSQDWEEGTEAFF. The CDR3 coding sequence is TGCGCCAGCAGCCAAGATTGGGAAGAGGGGACTGAAGCTTTCTTT.

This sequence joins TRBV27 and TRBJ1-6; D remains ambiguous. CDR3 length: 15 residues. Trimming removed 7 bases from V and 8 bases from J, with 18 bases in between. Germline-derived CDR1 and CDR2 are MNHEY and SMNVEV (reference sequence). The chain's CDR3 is CASTPGSRIDSPLHF. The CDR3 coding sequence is TGTGCCAGCACCCCGGGGAGCCGAATTGATTCACCCCTCCACTTT.

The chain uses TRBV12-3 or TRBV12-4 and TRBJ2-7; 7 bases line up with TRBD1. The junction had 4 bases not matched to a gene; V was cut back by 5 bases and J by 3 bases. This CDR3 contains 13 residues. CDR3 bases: TGTGCCAGCAGTGGGACAGCCTTCTACGAGCAGTACTTC. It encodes CASSGTAFYEQYF.

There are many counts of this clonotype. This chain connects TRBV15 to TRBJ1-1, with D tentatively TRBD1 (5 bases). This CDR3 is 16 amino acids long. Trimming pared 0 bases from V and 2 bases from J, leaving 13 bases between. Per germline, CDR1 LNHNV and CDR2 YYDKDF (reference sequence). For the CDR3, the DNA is TGTGCCACCAGCAGAGATGAAGGGACGGTAAACACTGAAGCTTTCTTT. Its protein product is CATSRDEGTVNTEAFF.

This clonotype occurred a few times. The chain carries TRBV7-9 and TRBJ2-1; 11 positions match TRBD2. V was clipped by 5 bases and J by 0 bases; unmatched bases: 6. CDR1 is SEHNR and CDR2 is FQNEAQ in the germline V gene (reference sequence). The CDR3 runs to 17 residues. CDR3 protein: CASSKTSGESSYNEQFF. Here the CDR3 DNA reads TGTGCCAGCAGCAAGACTAGCGGGGAGAGCTCCTACAATGAGCAGTTCTTC.

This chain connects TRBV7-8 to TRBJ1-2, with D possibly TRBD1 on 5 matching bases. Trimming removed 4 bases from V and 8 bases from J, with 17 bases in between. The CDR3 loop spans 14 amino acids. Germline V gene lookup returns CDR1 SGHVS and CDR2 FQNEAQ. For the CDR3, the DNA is TGTGCCAGCAGCTCTACCGGGACGCTTACAGGCTACACCTTC. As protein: CASSSTGTLTGYTF. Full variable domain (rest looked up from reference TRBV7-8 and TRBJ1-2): GAGVSQSPRYKVAKRGQDVALRCDPISGHVSLFWYQQALGQGPEFLTYFQNEAQLDKSGLPSDRFFAERPEGSVSTLKIQRTQQEDSAVYLCASSSTGTLTGYTFGSGTRLTVV.

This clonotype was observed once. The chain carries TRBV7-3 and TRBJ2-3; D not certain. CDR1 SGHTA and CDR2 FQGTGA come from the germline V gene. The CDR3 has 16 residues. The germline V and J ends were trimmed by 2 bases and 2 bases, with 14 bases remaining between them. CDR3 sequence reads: CASSLYRAWDTDTQYF. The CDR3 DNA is TGTGCCAGCAGCTTATACCGGGCATGGGACACAGATACGCAGTATTTT. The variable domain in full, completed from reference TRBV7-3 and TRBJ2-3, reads GAGVSQTPSNKVTEKGKYVELRCDPISGHTALYWYRQSLGQGPEFLIYFQGTGAADDSGLPNDRFFAVRPEGSVSTLKIQRTERGDSAVYLCASSLYRAWDTDTQYFGPGTRLTVL.

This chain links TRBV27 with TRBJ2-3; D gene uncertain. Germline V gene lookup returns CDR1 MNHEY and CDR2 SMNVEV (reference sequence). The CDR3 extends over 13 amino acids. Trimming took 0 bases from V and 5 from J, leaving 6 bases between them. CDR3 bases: TGTGCCAGCAGTTTATCCTCCCTAGATACGCAGTATTTT. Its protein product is CASSLSSLDTQYF.

CDR3 in amino acids: CASSQAGTGEYNEQFF. For the CDR3, the DNA is TGCGCCAGCAGCCAAGCCGGGACAGGGGAGTACAATGAGCAGTTCTTC. The chain employs TRBV4-1 and TRBJ2-1; TRBD1 matches 10 bases. The trim removed 1 base at V and 4 bases at J, leaving 4 bases unmatched. CDR1 is MGHRA and CDR2 is YSYEKL in the germline V gene. The CDR3 consists of 16 residues.

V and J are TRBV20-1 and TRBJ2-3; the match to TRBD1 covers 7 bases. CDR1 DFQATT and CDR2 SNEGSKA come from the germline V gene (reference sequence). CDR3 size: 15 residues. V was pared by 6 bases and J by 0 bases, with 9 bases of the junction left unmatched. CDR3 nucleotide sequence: TGCAGTGCCCTGCCAGGGGGAACTAGCACAGATACGCAGTATTTT. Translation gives CSALPGGTSTDTQYF.